These T cell receptor beta chains were read from a single sample in a study of shared clonotypes between healthy human individuals. The method was immunoSEQ multiplex PCR; TCRdb's version includes in-frame clones alone and lacks a portion of them. The sample holds about 580,000 clones, 98% seen once. The sequenced material came from naive CD8+ T cells sorted from blood. The receptors derive from a man aged 25 to 40 in good health. The CDR3 runs from the conserved cysteine through the conserved F or W. Fields, in order: D gene, V gene, clone size, J gene, CDR3 DNA, CDR3 protein. A D gene is named only where the DNA matches it firmly. Rows may omit the clone size; those that give it use once, few, many or a size class.

-	TRBV15	-	TRBJ2-1	TGTGCCACCAGGGCGGGTCCGACGAACAATGAGCAGTTCTTC	CATRAGPTNNEQFF
-	TRBV28	-	TRBJ1-5	TGTGCCAGCAGTTTAGCGACAGCAATCAATCAGCCCCAGCATTTT	CASSLATAINQPQHF
-	TRBV5-6	-	TRBJ2-7	TGTGCCAGCAGCTTGGTCCTAGCACCTGAGCAGTACTTC	CASSLVLAPEQYF
TRBD2	TRBV9	once	TRBJ2-3	TGTGCCAGCAGTTCCGGGCGGGAGGCAGATACGCAGTATTTT	CASSSGREADTQYF
TRBD1	TRBV4-1	once	TRBJ2-7	TGCGCCAGCCGCGGGACAGGGGACGAGCAGTACTTC	CASRGTGDEQYF
TRBD2	TRBV15	-	TRBJ2-5	TGTGCCACCAGCAGCGGGACTAGCGGAGCGTGGGCCCAGTACTTC	CATSSGTSGAWAQYF
-	TRBV7-2	-	TRBJ1-4	TGTGCCAGCAGCTTATCGCCTAATGAAAAACTGTTTTTT	CASSLSPNEKLFF
TRBD2	TRBV27	-	TRBJ2-2	TGTGCCAGCAGTTTGACGGCCTCCCGGGGGGACACCGGGGAGCTGTTTTTT	CASSLTASRGDTGELFF
-	TRBV7-2	-	TRBJ2-1	TGTGCCAGCAGCTTAGGGGCGGCCCAGCAGTTCTTC	CASSLGAAQQFF
-	TRBV27	-	TRBJ2-7	TGTGCCAGCAGTTTACAAGGACAGCTCTACGAGCAGTACTTC	CASSLQGQLYEQYF
-	TRBV27	-	TRBJ2-5	TGTGCCAGCAGCTCCAACAGGCCCCAAGAGACCCAGTACTTC	CASSSNRPQETQYF
TRBD1	TRBV6-6	-	TRBJ1-1	TGTGCCAGCAGTCCTCTGACAGGGCTAATGAACACTGAAGCTTTCTTT	CASSPLTGLMNTEAFF
TRBD1	TRBV28	-	TRBJ1-5	TGTGCCAGCAGGCCCTGGGACAGCTCCAATCAGCCCCAGCATTTT	CASRPWDSSNQPQHF
-	TRBV6-6	-	TRBJ2-2	TGTGCCACCATAACTGGCGGGGAGCTGTTTTTT	CATITGGELFF
TRBD2	TRBV11-2	-	TRBJ2-5	TGTGCCAGCAGCTACGTATCGGCGGGAGGTCTTGCCCAGGAGACCCAGTACTTC	CASSYVSAGGLAQETQYF
TRBD1	TRBV5-1	-	TRBJ2-7	TGCGCCAGCAGCGTAGGGACAGTCGGTCGTGGCGAGCAGTACTTC	CASSVGTVGRGEQYF
TRBD2	TRBV5-1	-	TRBJ2-2	TGCGCCAGCAGCTTTAGACTAGCGGGGAACACCGGGGAGCTGTTTTTT	CASSFRLAGNTGELFF
TRBD2	TRBV6-5	-	TRBJ2-5	TGTGCCAGCGTGCCTAGCGGGAGGGGAGAGACCCAGTACTTC	CASVPSGRGETQYF
-	TRBV9	once	TRBJ2-1	TGTGCCAGTTCTGGGGGAGCGACTTTTGTGAATGAGCAGTTCTTC	CASSGGATFVNEQFF
TRBD1	TRBV27	-	TRBJ2-7	TGTGCCAGCGGTGTACAGGGGCTGTATACGAAGCAGTACTTC	CASGVQGLYTKQYF
-	TRBV28	-	TRBJ2-7	TGTGCCAGCATGGTTAGAGGGCCCTCCTACGAGCAGTACTTC	CASMVRGPSYEQYF
-	TRBV9	-	TRBJ2-1	TGTGCCAGCAGCTCGGCGTTCGACTCCTACAATGAGCAGTTCTTC	CASSSAFDSYNEQFF